This T cell receptor beta chain was documented in a study of blood T cell repertoires in COVID-19. About the study: From the United States, Italy and Spain came samples of acute and convalescent COVID-19. Sample material is recorded as cDNA or gDNA derived from T cells, B-cell-depleted T cells, or PBMCs.

Original analysis: For nucleated cells, counts were estimated from reference gene primer amplification. TCRdb's copy holds only in-frame clones and misses some; the assay was immunoSEQ multiplex PCR. V and J calls and clone size are those listed in that table; D and trimming were worked out from the DNA. The sample carries just under 150,000 clones, around 90% recorded once. The sequenced material came from peripheral blood. This clonotype was sampled from a human donor in a cohort sampled during active COVID-19.

Here the CDR3 DNA reads TGTGCCAGCAGCGTAGGAGGGATTGTGAACACTGAAGCTTTCTTT. This sequence encodes CASSVGGIVNTEAFF. This chain uses TRBV9 with TRBJ1-1; D remains ambiguous. The CDR3 extends over 15 amino acids. V was trimmed by 0 bases and J by 0 bases, leaving 9 bases between them. Germline V lookup: CDR1 SGDLS, CDR2 YYNGEE.